The 7 T cell receptor beta chains reported below all come from one sample, sequenced in a study of T cell responses to AZD1222 COVID-19 vaccine (dated by TCRdb to about 2021). The library was produced with the immunoSEQ multiplex PCR assay. TCRdb retrieved this table from immuneACCESS and kept in-frame rearrangements only. Not all clones are present; in checked studies, unresolved V genes account for under half, and no reason is known for the remainder. Recorded for this sample are 200,000 or so clones; almost 90% of them occurred a single time. The ten top clones hold roughly 8% of the sample. Interpreted using the paper, the time point label stands for: baseline before first vaccination. The material sequenced was peripheral blood, taken on day 0 of AZD1222 vaccination. The origin of the receptors is an adult in good health.

In this sample, this clone turned up once. The V and J genes are TRBV5-6 and TRBJ1-2, with TRBD1 as a possible D gene (5 bases). V lost 0 bases and J 0 bases, leaving 9 bases between the germline ends. Germline V gene sequence: CDR1 SGHDT, CDR2 YYEEEE. The CDR3 length is 15 residues. In DNA, the CDR3 is TGTGCCAGCAGCTTGGCCGGGGGATCTAACTATGGCTACACCTTC. Translated, it gives CASSLAGGSNYGYTF.

The chain employs TRBV12-5 and TRBJ2-1; unclear D gene. The CDR3 is 15 residues long. Germline lookup yields CDR1 LGHNT and CDR2 FRNRAP. Trimming took off 4 bases at V and 1 base at J, with 11 bases between the two ends. The CDR3 DNA is TGTGCTAGTGGTTGGGGAATTAGGTCCTACAATGAGCAGTTCTTC. Translation gives CASGWGIRSYNEQFF.

Written as DNA, the CDR3 is TGTGCCAGCAGCTTAAGAGGCAACGGTAATTCACCCCTCCACTTT. The encoded protein is CASSLRGNGNSPLHF. V is TRBV5-4 and J is TRBJ1-6; D unresolved. This CDR3 spans 15 amino acids. Trimming stripped 2 bases from V and 6 bases from J, with 12 bases between. Germline lookup yields CDR1 SGHNT and CDR2 YYREEE (reference sequence).

The chain couples TRBV2 to TRBJ1-4; 7 bases are a match to TRBD1. The CDR3 loop spans 18 amino acids. The junction had 16 bases not matched to a gene; V was cut back by 2 bases and J by 7 bases. Germline assignment: CDR1 SNHLY and CDR2 FYNNEI. The CDR3 region has the DNA TGTGCCAGCAGTGAACAGGGGGACCACCTCCGGGTGGGTGAAAAACTGTTTTTT. This gives the protein CASSEQGDHLRVGEKLFF. The full variable domain, rest sourced from reference TRBV2 and TRBJ1-4, is EPEVTQTPSHQVTQMGQEVILRCVPISNHLYFYWYRQILGQKVEFLVSFYNNEISEKSEIFDDQFSVERPDGSNFTLKIRSTKLEDSAMYFCASSEQGDHLRVGEKLFFGSGTQLSVL.

The genes are TRBV30 and TRBJ2-1; D remains unclear. CDR3 length: 13 residues. Per germline, CDR1 GTSNPN and CDR2 SVGIG (reference sequence). With 3 bases removed from V and 1 base from J, the gap between germline ends came to 7 bases. The CDR3 here is CAWRKDSYNEQFF. For the CDR3, the DNA is TGTGCCTGGAGGAAGGATTCCTACAATGAGCAGTTCTTC.

Written as DNA, the CDR3 is TGCGCCAGCAGCCAAGGAGGGGGGGCCCAAATCCTCAACTATGGCTACACCTTC. Translated, it gives CASSQGGGAQILNYGYTF. The rearrangement joins TRBV4-1 to TRBJ1-2; D perhaps matches TRBD1 (6 bases). There are 18 residues in the CDR3. Germline CDR1 and CDR2: MGHRA and YSYEKL. V lost 1 base and J lost 2, with 20 bases in between.

The V call is TRBV6-1, the J call TRBJ1-4; no reliable D call. The CDR3 has 16 amino acids. Germline V gene data show CDR1 as MNHNS and CDR2 as SASEGT. V lost 3 bases and J 0 bases, leaving 11 bases between the germline ends. The CDR3 region has the DNA TGTGCCAGCAGTGAGCACAGTATTGCAACTAATGAAAAACTGTTTTTT. Amino acid sequence: CASSEHSIATNEKLFF.